This TCR beta chain was documented in a study of blood T cells in healthy people across ages. The authors ran a second PCR of roughly 7 to 11 cycles using a sample-barcoded 5' primer and a J-beta primer mix. Using its own MiXCR run on the 5' RACE reads, TCRdb lists one record per CDR3 protein. The sample comprises 780,000 or so distinct CDR3 sequences, roughly 50% of which are singletons, and around 40% rests with the top ten. Sequencing was carried out using blood. This TCR was sampled from a man older than 75 in good health.

In DNA form, the CDR3 reads TGTGCCAGCAGCCTCCTGGGCAGTCCTTACTACGAGCAGTACTTC. Translation gives CASSLLGSPYYEQYF. This chain links TRBV16 with TRBJ2-7; D ambiguous. This CDR3 is built from 15 residues. Germline loops: CDR1 KGHSY, CDR2 FQNENV. V lost 4 bases, J lost 3 bases, and 16 bases lay in between. Filled out from reference TRBV16 and TRBJ2-7, the complete variable domain reads GEEVAQTPKHLVRGEGQKAKLYCAPIKGHSYVFWYQQVLKNEFKFLISFQNENVFDETGMPKERFSAKCLPNSPCSLEIQATKLEDSAVYFCASSLLGSPYYEQYFGPGTRLTVT.